This T cell receptor (beta chain) was identified during a study of spatial heterogeneity in lung cancer. Sample time point: sample taken at primary tumor resection. Unsorted whole RNA of tumor, nontumor lung or frozen PBMC was sequenced. TCRdb re-derived calls from the 5' RACE reads in MiXCR, one entry per CDR3 protein. The data show over 90,000 distinct CDR3 sequences, 7% to 9% seen once. Germline CDR1 DFQATT, CDR2 SNEGSKA (reference sequence). The CDR3 sequence is 13 residues long. Losses at the gene ends were 3 bases for V and 3 bases for J; bases not matched to a gene: 2. The specimen comprised PBMCs, sampled at surgery. The chain recombines TRBV20-1 with TRBJ2-5; TRBD1 agrees at 9 bases. This receptor was taken from a male donor with early-stage non-small cell lung cancer. CDR3 nucleotide sequence: TGCAGTGCTAGCCGGACAGGGGAAGAGACCCAGTACTTC. Its translation is CSASRTGEETQYF.